This is a list of T cell receptor beta chains from one sample in a study of T cell repertoires in cytomegalovirus infection. TCRdb reprocessed the reads with MiXCR, giving one entry per CDR3 protein. The data show about 330,000 distinct CDR3 sequences, with 34% seen just once and about 13% held by the top ten. These TCRs are of unknown antigen specificity. The sequenced sample was cultured PBMCs, obtained from culture after CMV antigen stimulation. The receptors shown here come from a human donor in good health (CMV status not recorded). Some clones in this sample may be carry-over from other donors' samples. Each CDR3 is given with its conserved first and last residue. A D gene is named only where the DNA matches it firmly. Size is omitted from some rows. Given values are once, few, many or a class for expanded clones.

CDR3 DNA: TGTGCCAGCAGCCCAAGAGGGGGGAGCTCTGGAAACACCATATATTTT
CDR3 protein: CASSPRGGSSGNTIYF
J gene: TRBJ1-3
V gene: TRBV7-8
clone size: many
D gene: NA

CDR3 DNA: TGTGCCAGCAGCCCGCCGGGACTCTATGGCTACACCTTC
CDR3 protein: CASSPPGLYGYTF
J gene: TRBJ1-2
V gene: TRBV7-6
clone size: few
D gene: NA

CDR3 DNA: TGTGCCACCAGTGGGTCGGCTGGGGCCAACGTCCTGACTTTC
CDR3 protein: CATSGSAGANVLTF
J gene: TRBJ2-6
V gene: TRBV24-1
clone size: NA
D gene: NA

CDR3 DNA: TGCAGCGTTGAGGGACAGGGGAGCACAGATACGCAGTATTTT
CDR3 protein: CSVEGQGSTDTQYF
J gene: TRBJ2-3
V gene: TRBV29-1
clone size: few
D gene: TRBD1

CDR3 DNA: TGTGCCAGCAGAGAACCCGGGATGAACTATGGCTACACCTTC
CDR3 protein: CASREPGMNYGYTF
J gene: TRBJ1-2
V gene: TRBV12-3/TRBV12-4
clone size: NA
D gene: NA

CDR3 DNA: TGTGCCAGCAGCCAAGCAGGGGCTGGGGGCAATCAGCCCCAGCATTTT
CDR3 protein: CASSQAGAGGNQPQHF
J gene: TRBJ1-5
V gene: TRBV3-1
clone size: NA
D gene: NA

CDR3 DNA: TGTGCCAGCTCACCACTTGACTTCGGGGGTATCTATGGCTACACCTTC
CDR3 protein: CASSPLDFGGIYGYTF
J gene: TRBJ1-2
V gene: TRBV18
clone size: once
D gene: NA

CDR3 DNA: TGTGCCAGCAGCTTAAACGCCCCAACTAGCCGGGACAACCTTTGGAATGAGCAGTTCTTC
CDR3 protein: CASSLNAPTSRDNLWNEQFF
J gene: TRBJ2-1
V gene: TRBV7-3
clone size: NA
D gene: NA

CDR3 DNA: TGCAGTGCCTCGATCCTAGTAGGGAATGAGCAGTTCTTC
CDR3 protein: CSASILVGNEQFF
J gene: TRBJ2-1
V gene: TRBV20-1
clone size: NA
D gene: NA

CDR3 DNA: TGTGCCAGCAGCTTAGTAGGTGACACTGAAGCTTTCTTT
CDR3 protein: CASSLVGDTEAFF
J gene: TRBJ1-1
V gene: TRBV7-2
clone size: many
D gene: NA

CDR3 DNA: TGTGCCAGCAGGGGACTAGCGTATTTCAATGAGCAGTTCTTC
CDR3 protein: CASRGLAYFNEQFF
J gene: TRBJ2-1
V gene: TRBV25-1
clone size: NA
D gene: TRBD2

CDR3 DNA: TGTGCCACCAGCAGAGGTCGGGGTGCAACTAATGAAAAACTGTTTTTT
CDR3 protein: CATSRGRGATNEKLFF
J gene: TRBJ1-4
V gene: TRBV15
clone size: few
D gene: NA

CDR3 DNA: TGCAGTGCTTACCGGGACGGTAATAATGAGCAGTTCTTC
CDR3 protein: CSAYRDGNNEQFF
J gene: TRBJ2-1
V gene: TRBV20-1
clone size: NA
D gene: NA

CDR3 DNA: TGTGCCAGCAGTCCCCCCGTGGGTGAGCAGTTCTTC
CDR3 protein: CASSPPVGEQFF
J gene: TRBJ2-1
V gene: TRBV27
clone size: NA
D gene: NA

CDR3 DNA: TGTGCCAGCAGTTCGGGCAACTCCCCCTACAATGAGCAGTTCTTC
CDR3 protein: CASSSGNSPYNEQFF
J gene: TRBJ2-1
V gene: TRBV12-3/TRBV12-4
clone size: NA
D gene: NA

CDR3 DNA: TGTGCCACCCGAGGGAGGCTATACAATGAGCAGTTCTTC
CDR3 protein: CATRGRLYNEQFF
J gene: TRBJ2-1
V gene: TRBV24-1
clone size: NA
D gene: NA

CDR3 DNA: TGTGCCAGCCTAGGACCCAATCCCTATGGCTACACCTTC
CDR3 protein: CASLGPNPYGYTF
J gene: TRBJ1-2
V gene: TRBV7-9
clone size: few
D gene: NA

CDR3 DNA: TGTGCCAGCAACCGACTCGCAAGGGACATACATGGCTACACCTTC
CDR3 protein: CASNRLARDIHGYTF
J gene: TRBJ1-2
V gene: TRBV7-9
clone size: few
D gene: NA

CDR3 DNA: TGTGCCATCAGTGGTCTAGCGGGAGAAAATGAGCAGTTCTTC
CDR3 protein: CAISGLAGENEQFF
J gene: TRBJ2-1
V gene: TRBV10-3
clone size: few
D gene: TRBD2

CDR3 DNA: TGTGCCAGCAGTCACGTACAGGGACTCTATGGCTACACCTTC
CDR3 protein: CASSHVQGLYGYTF
J gene: TRBJ1-2
V gene: TRBV6-5
clone size: NA
D gene: NA

CDR3 DNA: TGTGCCAGCAGTACGCCGCAGGGGGCTAGCTATGGCTACACCTTC
CDR3 protein: CASSTPQGASYGYTF
J gene: TRBJ1-2
V gene: TRBV6-5
clone size: NA
D gene: TRBD1

CDR3 DNA: TGTGCCAGCAGCTTTACTAGCACAAGCTCCTACAATGAGCAGTTCTTC
CDR3 protein: CASSFTSTSSYNEQFF
J gene: TRBJ2-1
V gene: TRBV7-2
clone size: NA
D gene: NA